The rows below give T cell receptor beta chains drawn from one sample of a study of early stage breast cancer tumors. TCRdb's copy holds only in-frame clones and misses some; the assay was immunoSEQ multiplex PCR. The sample contains about 72,000 clones, approximately 80% of which appear only once. Sequenced input: blood. These receptors all stem from a person between 55 and 70 years old with breast cancer. CDR3s include the opening cysteine and the closing phenylalanine or tryptophan. D genes are given only for firm matches. A clone size is listed for some rows: how often the clone was seen (once, few, many), or a class if it is expanded.

D: TRBD1; size: -; J: TRBJ1-1; V: TRBV6-6; CDR3: CASSQPGQGIGAFF; DNA: TGTGCCAGCAGTCAGCCGGGACAGGGAATCGGAGCTTTCTTT
D: -; size: -; J: TRBJ1-2; V: TRBV5-6; CDR3: CASSSYRSYGYTF; DNA: TGTGCCAGCAGTTCCTATAGGAGCTATGGCTACACCTTC
D: TRBD2; size: -; J: TRBJ2-3; V: TRBV11-2; CDR3: CASSLGTSGGPSTDTQYF; DNA: TGTGCCAGCAGCTTAGGGACTAGCGGGGGGCCTAGCACAGATACGCAGTATTTT
D: -; size: -; J: TRBJ1-4; V: TRBV7-2; CDR3: CASSRGLNEKLFF; DNA: TGTGCCAGCAGCCGGGGACTAAATGAAAAACTGTTTTTT
D: -; size: -; J: TRBJ1-5; V: TRBV7-6; CDR3: CASSLGGSGQLNQPQHF; DNA: TGTGCCAGCAGCTTAGGGGGAAGTGGCCAGCTCAATCAGCCCCAGCATTTT
D: -; size: -; J: TRBJ1-1; V: TRBV11-3; CDR3: CASSLGGNTEAFF; DNA: TGTGCCAGCAGTCTCGGCGGGAACACTGAAGCTTTCTTT
D: -; size: -; J: TRBJ1-1; V: TRBV5-6; CDR3: CASSSGLGLVQAFF; DNA: TGTGCCAGCAGCTCGGGACTTGGCCTGGTCCAAGCTTTCTTT
D: -; size: -; J: TRBJ2-2; V: TRBV29-1; CDR3: CSVGWNTGELFF; DNA: TGCAGCGTTGGGTGGAACACCGGGGAGCTGTTTTTT
D: -; size: -; J: TRBJ1-1; V: TRBV30; CDR3: CAWRVGTEAFF; DNA: TGTGCCTGGAGGGTGGGCACTGAAGCTTTCTTT
D: TRBD1; size: once; J: TRBJ1-5; V: TRBV5-1; CDR3: CASSLGGDSYQPQHF; DNA: TGCGCCAGCAGCTTGGGGGGGGACAGCTATCAGCCCCAGCATTTT
D: TRBD1; size: -; J: TRBJ1-2; V: TRBV27; CDR3: CASSLRQGLGGYTF; DNA: TGTGCCAGCAGTCTAAGACAGGGATTGGGAGGCTACACCTTC
D: -; size: -; J: TRBJ2-1; V: TRBV11-2; CDR3: CASIGGTSYNEQFF; DNA: TGTGCCAGCATTGGCGGGACATCGTACAATGAGCAGTTCTTC
D: -; size: -; J: TRBJ1-1; V: TRBV10-3; CDR3: CAISESGGLEAFF; DNA: TGTGCCATCAGTGAGTCGGGGGGGTTGGAAGCTTTCTTT
D: TRBD2; size: -; J: TRBJ2-1; V: TRBV11-2; CDR3: CASSPRLAGGGNEQFF; DNA: TGTGCCAGCAGCCCTAGACTAGCGGGAGGGGGCAATGAGCAGTTCTTC
D: TRBD2; size: -; J: TRBJ2-3; V: TRBV9; CDR3: CASSQIASGDYTDTQYF; DNA: TGTGCCAGCAGCCAAATTGCTAGCGGGGATTACACAGATACGCAGTATTTT
D: -; size: -; J: TRBJ2-1; V: TRBV2; CDR3: CASSEGEQFF; DNA: TGTGCCAGCAGTGAAGGGGAGCAGTTCTTC
D: -; size: -; J: TRBJ1-5; V: TRBV11-2; CDR3: CASSSNNQPQHF; DNA: TGTGCCAGCAGCTCGAACAATCAGCCCCAGCATTTT
D: -; size: -; J: TRBJ1-2; V: TRBV5-1; CDR3: CASSLGGASYGYTF; DNA: TGCGCCAGCAGCTTGGGGGGGGCAAGCTATGGCTACACCTTC
D: -; size: few; J: TRBJ1-1; V: TRBV5-4; CDR3: CASSLIGVNTEAFF; DNA: TGTGCCAGCAGCTTGATTGGGGTGAACACTGAAGCTTTCTTT
D: -; size: few; J: TRBJ1-4; V: TRBV30; CDR3: CAWSPQQGGATNEKLFF; DNA: TGTGCCTGGAGTCCCCAGCAAGGAGGGGCAACTAATGAAAAACTGTTTTTT
D: -; size: once; J: TRBJ2-7; V: TRBV27; CDR3: CASRPLSGHISYEQYF; DNA: TGTGCCAGCAGACCTCTTAGCGGCCACATCTCCTACGAGCAGTACTTC
D: -; size: few; J: TRBJ1-4; V: TRBV2; CDR3: CASRVTLSGEKLFF; DNA: TGTGCCAGCAGAGTGACCCTAAGTGGGGAAAAACTGTTTTTT
D: TRBD1; size: -; J: TRBJ2-1; V: TRBV9; CDR3: CASSDRGVDEQFF; DNA: TGTGCCAGCAGCGACAGGGGGGTGGATGAGCAGTTCTTC
D: -; size: -; J: TRBJ1-3; V: TRBV9; CDR3: CASSGGDGGNTIYF; DNA: TGTGCCAGCAGCGGGGGCGATGGGGGAAACACCATATATTTT
D: -; size: -; J: TRBJ1-1; V: TRBV5-1; CDR3: CASSQQGSNTEAFF; DNA: TGCGCCAGCAGCCAACAGGGTTCGAACACTGAAGCTTTCTTT
D: -; size: -; J: TRBJ1-1; V: TRBV9; CDR3: CASSVGPTGPNTEAFF; DNA: TGTGCCAGCAGCGTAGGACCGACAGGACCGAACACTGAAGCTTTCTTT
D: -; size: -; J: TRBJ2-7; V: TRBV5-1; CDR3: CASSFTGSHEQYF; DNA: TGCGCCAGCAGCTTCACAGGGAGCCACGAGCAGTACTTC
D: -; size: -; J: TRBJ2-2; V: TRBV6-1; CDR3: CASSELTRTGELFF; DNA: TGTGCCAGCAGTGAATTAACGAGGACCGGGGAGCTGTTTTTT
D: TRBD1; size: -; J: TRBJ1-2; V: TRBV6-6; CDR3: CASSRQGATRGYTF; DNA: TGTGCCAGCAGTCGACAGGGGGCGACACGCGGCTACACCTTC
D: -; size: -; J: TRBJ2-5; V: TRBV10-1; CDR3: CASSESGGRQETQYF; DNA: TGCGCCAGCAGTGAGTCGGGGGGCCGCCAAGAGACCCAGTACTTC
D: -; size: -; J: TRBJ2-7; V: TRBV5-1; CDR3: CASSFGRGPYEQYF; DNA: TGCGCCAGCAGCTTCGGTCGGGGGCCCTACGAGCAGTACTTC
D: -; size: -; J: TRBJ1-6; V: TRBV6-1; CDR3: CASMERGHNSPLHF; DNA: TGTGCCAGCATGGAGCGGGGGCATAATTCACCCCTCCACTTT
D: -; size: -; J: TRBJ1-1; V: TRBV10-3; CDR3: CAIRGSGGMNTEAFF; DNA: TGTGCCATCAGAGGCTCGGGGGGGATGAACACTGAAGCTTTCTTT
D: TRBD1; size: -; J: TRBJ2-1; V: TRBV2; CDR3: CASSVGRGNSNEQFF; DNA: TGTGCCAGCAGTGTGGGCAGGGGGAATTCCAATGAGCAGTTCTTC
D: -; size: -; J: TRBJ2-7; V: TRBV9; CDR3: CASSVGTQNVQYF; DNA: TGTGCCAGCAGCGTCGGGACGCAGAATGTGCAGTACTTC
D: TRBD2; size: -; J: TRBJ2-3; V: TRBV11-2; CDR3: CASSSGLAGDTDTQYF; DNA: TGTGCCAGCAGCTCCGGACTAGCGGGCGACACAGATACGCAGTATTTT
D: -; size: -; J: TRBJ1-6; V: TRBV18; CDR3: CASSPLPQLNSPLHF; DNA: TGTGCCAGCTCACCACTTCCACAGCTAAATTCACCCCTCCACTTT
D: -; size: once; J: TRBJ1-3; V: TRBV18; CDR3: CASSPVRSGNTIYF; DNA: TGTGCCAGCTCACCAGTACGCTCTGGAAACACCATATATTTT
D: -; size: -; J: TRBJ1-5; V: TRBV2; CDR3: CASSDQTVLQPQHF; DNA: TGTGCCAGCAGTGATCAAACAGTCCTTCAGCCCCAGCATTTT
D: -; size: few; J: TRBJ1-5; V: TRBV28; CDR3: CASTTAGVQPQHF; DNA: TGTGCCAGCACCACCGCCGGCGTCCAGCCCCAGCATTTT
D: -; size: -; J: TRBJ2-7; V: TRBV6-6; CDR3: CASSPEGFGSYEQYF; DNA: TGTGCCAGCAGCCCCGAGGGCTTCGGGTCCTACGAGCAGTACTTC
D: TRBD2; size: -; J: TRBJ2-5; V: TRBV10-1; CDR3: CASSVIRAGGETQYF; DNA: TGCGCCAGCAGTGTGATCCGGGCGGGAGGTGAGACCCAGTACTTC
D: TRBD1; size: once; J: TRBJ2-1; V: TRBV5-6; CDR3: CASSETGGDNEQFF; DNA: TGTGCCAGCAGCGAAACAGGGGGAGACAATGAGCAGTTCTTC
D: -; size: -; J: TRBJ2-6; V: TRBV5-1; CDR3: CASSGSSISGANVLTF; DNA: TGCGCCAGCAGTGGGTCTAGTATTTCTGGGGCCAACGTCCTGACTTTC
D: -; size: once; J: TRBJ2-2; V: TRBV29-1; CDR3: CSVRGDNGDTGELFF; DNA: TGCAGCGTTCGAGGGGACAATGGGGACACCGGGGAGCTGTTTTTT
D: -; size: once; J: TRBJ2-7; V: TRBV29-1; CDR3: CSVEGIGGRDAEQYF; DNA: TGCAGCGTTGAAGGTATCGGTGGCAGGGACGCCGAGCAGTACTTC
D: -; size: -; J: TRBJ1-3; V: TRBV2; CDR3: CASSILQNQPGNTIYF; DNA: TGTGCCAGCAGCATACTACAGAACCAACCTGGAAACACCATATATTTT
D: -; size: -; J: TRBJ1-1; V: TRBV30; CDR3: CAWRQLQAFF; DNA: TGTGCCTGGAGGCAGCTTCAAGCTTTCTTT
D: -; size: once; J: TRBJ1-3; V: TRBV5-1; CDR3: CASSLGLSANTIYF; DNA: TGCGCCAGCAGCTTGGGGTTATCAGCAAACACCATATATTTT
D: -; size: -; J: TRBJ2-3; V: TRBV27; CDR3: CASSPYSDTQYF; DNA: TGTGCCAGCAGCCCCTATTCGGATACGCAGTATTTT
D: -; size: -; J: TRBJ2-7; V: TRBV14; CDR3: CASSQALWGEQYF; DNA: TGTGCCAGCAGCCAAGCTTTATGGGGCGAGCAGTACTTC